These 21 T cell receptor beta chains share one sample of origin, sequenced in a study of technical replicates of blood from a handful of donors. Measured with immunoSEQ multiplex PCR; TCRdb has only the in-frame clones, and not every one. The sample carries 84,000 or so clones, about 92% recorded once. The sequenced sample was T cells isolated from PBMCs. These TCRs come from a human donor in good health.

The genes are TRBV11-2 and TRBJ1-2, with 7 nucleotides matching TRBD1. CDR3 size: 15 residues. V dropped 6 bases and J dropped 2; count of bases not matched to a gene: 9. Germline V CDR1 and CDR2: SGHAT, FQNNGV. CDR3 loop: CASRQSGQANYGYTF. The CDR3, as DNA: TGTGCCAGCAGACAATCAGGACAGGCAAACTATGGCTACACCTTC.

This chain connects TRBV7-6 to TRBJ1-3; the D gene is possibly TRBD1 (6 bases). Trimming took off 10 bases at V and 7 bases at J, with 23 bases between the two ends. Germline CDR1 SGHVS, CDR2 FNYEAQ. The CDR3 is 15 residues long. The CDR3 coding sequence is TGTGCCATCCCCGGCAGGGGAAGGCTGGACAACACCATATATTTT. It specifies CAIPGRGRLDNTIYF.

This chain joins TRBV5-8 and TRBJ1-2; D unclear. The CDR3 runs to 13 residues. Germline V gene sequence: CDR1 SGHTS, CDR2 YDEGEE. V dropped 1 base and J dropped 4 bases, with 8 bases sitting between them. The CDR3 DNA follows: TGTGCCAGCAGCTTGTGGGCCTCCTATGGCTACACCTTC. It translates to CASSLWASYGYTF.

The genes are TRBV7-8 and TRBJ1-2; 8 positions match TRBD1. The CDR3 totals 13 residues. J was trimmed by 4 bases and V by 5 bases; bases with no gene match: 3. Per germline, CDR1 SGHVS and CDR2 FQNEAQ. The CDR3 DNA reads TGTGCCAGCAGCGCCGGACAGGGCTATGGCTACACCTTC. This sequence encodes CASSAGQGYGYTF. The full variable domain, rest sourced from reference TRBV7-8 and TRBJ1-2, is GAGVSQSPRYKVAKRGQDVALRCDPISGHVSLFWYQQALGQGPEFLTYFQNEAQLDKSGLPSDRFFAERPEGSVSTLKIQRTQQEDSAVYLCASSAGQGYGYTFGSGTRLTVV.

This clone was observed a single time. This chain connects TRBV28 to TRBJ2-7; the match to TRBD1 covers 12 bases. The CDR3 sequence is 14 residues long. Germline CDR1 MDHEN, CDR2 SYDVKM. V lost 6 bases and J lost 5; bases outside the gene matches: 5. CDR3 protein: CASSTGTGGHEQYF. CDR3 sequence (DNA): TGTGCCAGCAGCACCGGGACAGGGGGCCACGAGCAGTACTTC.

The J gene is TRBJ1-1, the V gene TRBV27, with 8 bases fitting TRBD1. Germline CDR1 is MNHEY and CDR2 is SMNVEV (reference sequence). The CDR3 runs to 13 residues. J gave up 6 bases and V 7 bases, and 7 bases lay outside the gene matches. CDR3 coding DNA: TGTGCCAGCACGAGCAGGGGGCAAGCTGAAGCTTTCTTT. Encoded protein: CASTSRGQAEAFF.

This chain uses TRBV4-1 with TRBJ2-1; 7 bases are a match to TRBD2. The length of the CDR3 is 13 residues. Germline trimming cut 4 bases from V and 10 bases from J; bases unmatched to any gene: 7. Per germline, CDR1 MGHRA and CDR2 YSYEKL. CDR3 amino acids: CASSPLTSPEQFF. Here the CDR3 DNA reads TGCGCCAGCAGCCCCCTGACTAGCCCCGAGCAGTTCTTC.

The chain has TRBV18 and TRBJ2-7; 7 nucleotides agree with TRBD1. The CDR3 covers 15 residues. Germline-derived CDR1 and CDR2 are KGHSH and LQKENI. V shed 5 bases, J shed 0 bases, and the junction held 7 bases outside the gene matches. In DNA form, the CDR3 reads TGTGCCAGCTCAGGGGACAGCTCATACTCCTACGAGCAGTACTTC. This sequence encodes CASSGDSSYSYEQYF.

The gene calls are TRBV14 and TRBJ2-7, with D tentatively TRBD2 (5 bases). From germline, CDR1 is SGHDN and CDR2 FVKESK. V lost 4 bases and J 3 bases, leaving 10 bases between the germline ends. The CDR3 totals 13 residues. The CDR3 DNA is TGTGCCAGCAGCCCCGGACTGATCTACGAGCAGTACTTC. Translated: CASSPGLIYEQYF.

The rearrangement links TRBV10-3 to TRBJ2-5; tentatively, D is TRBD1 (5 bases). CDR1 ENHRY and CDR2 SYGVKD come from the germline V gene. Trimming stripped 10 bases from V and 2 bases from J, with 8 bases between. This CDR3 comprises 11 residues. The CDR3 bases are TGTGCCACCCAGGGTCAAGAGACCCAGTACTTC. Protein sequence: CATQGQETQYF.

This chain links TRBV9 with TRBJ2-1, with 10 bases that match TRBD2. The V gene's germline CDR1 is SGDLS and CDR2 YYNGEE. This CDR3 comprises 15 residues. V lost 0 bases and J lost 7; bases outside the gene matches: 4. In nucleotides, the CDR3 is TGTGCCAGCAGCGTAGGAGCGGGGGGGCCGAATGAGCAGTTCTTC. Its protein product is CASSVGAGGPNEQFF.

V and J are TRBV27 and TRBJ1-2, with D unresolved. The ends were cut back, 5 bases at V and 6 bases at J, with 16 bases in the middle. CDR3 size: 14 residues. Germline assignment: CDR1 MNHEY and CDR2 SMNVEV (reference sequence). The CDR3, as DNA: TGTGCCAGCAGTGGTAGCGAGGGTCTGCATGGCTACACCTTC. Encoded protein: CASSGSEGLHGYTF.

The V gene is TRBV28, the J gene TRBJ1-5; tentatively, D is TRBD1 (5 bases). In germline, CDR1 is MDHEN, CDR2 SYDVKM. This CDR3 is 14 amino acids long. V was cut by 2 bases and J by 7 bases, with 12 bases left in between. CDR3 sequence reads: CASSLGGRKQPQHF. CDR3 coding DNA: TGTGCCAGCAGTTTAGGGGGGAGAAAGCAGCCCCAGCATTTT.

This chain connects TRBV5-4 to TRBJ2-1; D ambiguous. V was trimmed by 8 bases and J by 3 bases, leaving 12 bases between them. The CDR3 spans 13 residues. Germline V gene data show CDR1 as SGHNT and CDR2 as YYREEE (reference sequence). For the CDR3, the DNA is TGTGCCAGTATCAGGCCCGACTACAATGAGCAGTTCTTC. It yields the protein CASIRPDYNEQFF.

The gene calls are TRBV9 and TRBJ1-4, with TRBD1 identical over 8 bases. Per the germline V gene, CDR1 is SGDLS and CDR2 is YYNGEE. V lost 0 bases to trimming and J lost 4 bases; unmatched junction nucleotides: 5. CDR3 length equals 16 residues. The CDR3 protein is CASSVAGTGGNEKLFF. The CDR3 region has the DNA TGTGCCAGCAGCGTAGCAGGAACAGGGGGTAATGAAAAACTGTTTTTT. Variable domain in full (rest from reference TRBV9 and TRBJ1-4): DSGVTQTPKHLITATGQRVTLRCSPRSGDLSVYWYQQSLDQGLQFLIQYYNGEERAKGNILERFSAQQFPDLHSELNLSSLELGDSALYFCASSVAGTGGNEKLFFGSGTQLSVL.

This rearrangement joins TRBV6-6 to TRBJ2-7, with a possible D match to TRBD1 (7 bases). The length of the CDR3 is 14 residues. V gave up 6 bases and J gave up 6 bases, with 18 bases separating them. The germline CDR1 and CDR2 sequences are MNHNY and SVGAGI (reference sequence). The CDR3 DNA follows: TGTGCCAGCAGCCGACAGGGACTCCTAGGCGAGCAGTACTTC. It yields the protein CASSRQGLLGEQYF.

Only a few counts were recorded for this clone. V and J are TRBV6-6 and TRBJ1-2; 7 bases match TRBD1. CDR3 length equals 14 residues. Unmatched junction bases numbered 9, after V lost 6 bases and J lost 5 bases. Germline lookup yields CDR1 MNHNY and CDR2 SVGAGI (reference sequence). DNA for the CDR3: TGTGCCAGCAGCTCAAGTCAACAGGGGTATGGCTACACCTTC. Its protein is CASSSSQQGYGYTF.

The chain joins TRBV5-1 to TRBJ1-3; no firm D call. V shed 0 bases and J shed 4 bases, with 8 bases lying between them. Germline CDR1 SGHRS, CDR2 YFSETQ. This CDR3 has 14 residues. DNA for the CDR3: TGCGCCAGCAGCTTGGATGTTCCGGGAAACACCATATATTTT. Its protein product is CASSLDVPGNTIYF.

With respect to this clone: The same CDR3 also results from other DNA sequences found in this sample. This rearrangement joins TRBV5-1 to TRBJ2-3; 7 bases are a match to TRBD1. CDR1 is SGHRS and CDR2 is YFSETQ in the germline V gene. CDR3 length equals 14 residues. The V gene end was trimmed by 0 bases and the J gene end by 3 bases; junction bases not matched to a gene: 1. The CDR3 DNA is TGCGCCAGCAGCTTGGACAGGGGTACAGATACGCAGTATTTT. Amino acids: CASSLDRGTDTQYF.

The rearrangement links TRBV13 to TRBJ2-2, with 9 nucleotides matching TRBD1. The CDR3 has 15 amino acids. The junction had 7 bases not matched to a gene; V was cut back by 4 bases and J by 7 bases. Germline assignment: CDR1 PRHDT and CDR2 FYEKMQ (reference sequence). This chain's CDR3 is CASSWGQGISGELFF. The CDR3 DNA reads TGTGCCAGCAGCTGGGGACAGGGAATCAGCGGGGAGCTGTTTTTT.

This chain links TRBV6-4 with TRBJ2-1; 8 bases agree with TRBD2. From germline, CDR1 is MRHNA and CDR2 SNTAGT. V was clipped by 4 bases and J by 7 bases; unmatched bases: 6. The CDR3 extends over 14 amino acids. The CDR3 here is CASSVLAASNEQFF. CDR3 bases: TGTGCCAGCAGTGTACTAGCGGCCTCTAATGAGCAGTTCTTC.